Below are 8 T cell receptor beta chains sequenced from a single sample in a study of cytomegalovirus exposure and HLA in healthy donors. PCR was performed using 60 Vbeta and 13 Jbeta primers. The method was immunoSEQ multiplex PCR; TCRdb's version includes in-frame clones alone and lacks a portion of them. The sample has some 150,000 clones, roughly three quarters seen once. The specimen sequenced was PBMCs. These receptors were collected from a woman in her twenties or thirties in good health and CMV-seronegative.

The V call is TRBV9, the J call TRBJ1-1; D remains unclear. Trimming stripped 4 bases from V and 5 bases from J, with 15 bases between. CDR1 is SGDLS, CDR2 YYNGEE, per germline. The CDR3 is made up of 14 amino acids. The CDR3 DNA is TGTGCCAGCAGCTCACAGCCGGGCGGGACTGAAGCTTTCTTT. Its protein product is CASSSQPGGTEAFF.

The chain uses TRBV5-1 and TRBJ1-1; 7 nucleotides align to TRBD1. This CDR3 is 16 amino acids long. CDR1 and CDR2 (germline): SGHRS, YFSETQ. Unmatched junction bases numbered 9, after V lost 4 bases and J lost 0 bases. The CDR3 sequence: CASSAPRGMMNTEAFF. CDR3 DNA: TGCGCCAGCAGCGCCCCCAGGGGGATGATGAACACTGAAGCTTTCTTT.

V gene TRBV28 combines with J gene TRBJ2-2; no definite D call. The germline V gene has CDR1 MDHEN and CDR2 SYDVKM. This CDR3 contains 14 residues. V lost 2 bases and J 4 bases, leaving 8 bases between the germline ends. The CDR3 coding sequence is TGTGCCAGCAGTTTACCCGGGTTCACCGGGGAGCTGTTTTTT. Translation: CASSLPGFTGELFF.

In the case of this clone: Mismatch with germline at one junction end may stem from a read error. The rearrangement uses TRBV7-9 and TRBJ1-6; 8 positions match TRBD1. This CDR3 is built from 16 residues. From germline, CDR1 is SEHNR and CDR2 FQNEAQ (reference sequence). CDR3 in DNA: TGTTCCAGCAGCCGCTCAGGGGGCGGGAGTAATTCACCCCTCCACTTT. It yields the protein CSSSRSGGGSNSPLHF.

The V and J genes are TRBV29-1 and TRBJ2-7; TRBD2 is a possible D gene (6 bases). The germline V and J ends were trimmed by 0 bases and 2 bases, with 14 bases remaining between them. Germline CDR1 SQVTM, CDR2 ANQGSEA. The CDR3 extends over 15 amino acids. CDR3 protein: CSVEDQEGLAYEQYF. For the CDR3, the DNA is TGCAGCGTTGAAGATCAGGAGGGGTTGGCCTACGAGCAGTACTTC.

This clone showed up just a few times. The CDR3 reads CASSFADTYPHYEQYF. CDR3 sequence (DNA): TGCGCCAGCAGCTTCGCGGACACCTATCCACACTACGAGCAGTACTTC. The chain employs TRBV5-1 and TRBJ2-7, with D perhaps matching TRBD1 (5 bases). V gave up 2 bases and J gave up 3 bases, with 18 bases separating them. Germline V gives CDR1 SGHRS, CDR2 YFSETQ. The CDR3 extends over 16 amino acids.

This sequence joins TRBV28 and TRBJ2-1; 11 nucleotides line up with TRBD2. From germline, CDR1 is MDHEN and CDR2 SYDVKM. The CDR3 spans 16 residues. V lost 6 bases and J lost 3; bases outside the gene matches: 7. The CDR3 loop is CASRVTGTSGYNEQFF. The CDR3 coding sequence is TGTGCCAGCAGAGTCACGGGGACTAGCGGCTACAATGAGCAGTTCTTC.

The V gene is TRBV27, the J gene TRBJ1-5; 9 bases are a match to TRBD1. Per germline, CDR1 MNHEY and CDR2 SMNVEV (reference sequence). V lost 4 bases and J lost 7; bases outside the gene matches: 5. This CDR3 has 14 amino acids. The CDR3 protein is CASSSGQGRQPQHF. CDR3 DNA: TGTGCCAGCAGTTCGGGACAGGGCCGCCAGCCCCAGCATTTT.